Below are 18 T cell receptor beta chains sequenced from a single sample in a study of identical twins. Each CDR3 protein gets one entry after TCRdb re-called the 5' RACE reads with MiXCR. The repertoire has 1.5 million to 2 million distinct CDR3 sequences, around a third of them found once; the top ten carry roughly 0.3%. The specimen sequenced was cord blood. The receptors originated from a newborn girl in good health.

V gene TRBV27 combines with J gene TRBJ2-7; TRBD2 agrees at 7 bases. Germline-derived CDR1 and CDR2 are MNHEY and SMNVEV (reference sequence). Trimming took 0 bases from V and 3 from J; bases not matched to a gene: 5. CDR3 length: 15 residues. The DNA for the CDR3 is TGTGCCAGCAGTTTATCTCCAGCGGGGAACTACGAGCAGTACTTC. Protein sequence: CASSLSPAGNYEQYF.

This clonotype was detected many times. The chain recombines TRBV29-1 with TRBJ2-7; D possibly corresponds to TRBD1 (5 bases). Looked up from germline, CDR1 is SQVTM and CDR2 is ANQGSEA. This CDR3 has 12 residues. V was shortened by 8 bases and J by 6 bases, with 17 bases between the two germline ends. CDR3 amino acids: CSFKRGASEQYF. CDR3 DNA sequence: TGCAGCTTTAAAAGGGGCGCATCCGAGCAGTACTTC.

The CDR3 bases are TGTGCCAGCAGTCTAGACATACGGGGCTTGACCGGGGAGCTGTTTTTT. Translated, it gives CASSLDIRGLTGELFF. The rearrangement uses TRBV7-8 and TRBJ2-2; D tentatively reads TRBD1 or TRBD2 (5 bases each). The CDR3 has 16 amino acids. CDR1 is SGHVS, CDR2 FQNEAQ, per germline. Trimming pared 6 bases from V and 5 bases from J, leaving 19 bases between.

The CDR3 sequence: CASSGTEPNEQFF. The CDR3 bases are TGTGCCAGCTCGGGGACAGAACCCAATGAGCAGTTCTTC. This chain joins TRBV25-1 and TRBJ2-1; TRBD1 aligns across 7 bases. Germline CDR1 is MGHDK and CDR2 is SYGVNS. This CDR3 has 13 residues. V shed 8 bases, J shed 6 bases, and the junction held 7 bases outside the gene matches.

In this sample, this clonotype turned up a few times. This chain joins TRBV20-1 and TRBJ2-1; 12 bases match TRBD2. Looked up from germline, CDR1 is DFQATT and CDR2 is SNEGSKA (reference sequence). V was clipped by 0 bases and J by 13 bases; unmatched bases: 4. The length of the CDR3 is 13 residues. The CDR3, as DNA: TGCAGTGCTAGAGAACTAGCGGGAGGCACACAGTTCTTC. It specifies CSARELAGGTQFF.

V gene TRBV3-1 combines with J gene TRBJ2-7, with D unclear. The CDR3 spans 15 residues. Between the trimmed V and J ends, which lost 4 bases and 0 bases, there was a span of 13 bases. Looked up from germline, CDR1 is LGHDT and CDR2 is YNNKEL (reference sequence). This CDR3 is CASSRLWTSSYEQYF. CDR3 coding DNA: TGTGCCAGCAGCCGCCTTTGGACCAGCTCCTACGAGCAGTACTTC.

The V gene is TRBV4-2, the J gene TRBJ2-3; D unclear. Germline loops: CDR1 LGHNA, CDR2 YNFKEQ. V shed 0 bases and J shed 0 bases, with 7 bases lying between them. The CDR3 extends over 15 amino acids. CDR3 residues: CASSQDYSSTDTQYF. CDR3 DNA: TGTGCCAGCAGCCAAGATTATTCAAGCACAGATACGCAGTATTTT.

This clonotype appeared many times. The chain links TRBV12-3 or TRBV12-4 to TRBJ2-1, with 9 bases lining up with TRBD1. This CDR3 is built from 15 residues. V trimming: 4 bases; J trimming: 4 bases; junction bases outside the gene matches: 5. CDR3 region: CASSWTGDLYNEQFF. The CDR3 DNA sequence: TGTGCCAGCAGTTGGACAGGGGACCTTTACAATGAGCAGTTCTTC.

The rearrangement links TRBV13 to TRBJ2-5, with D perhaps assigned TRBD1 or TRBD2 (5 bases each). This CDR3 has 18 amino acids. V lost 0 bases to trimming and J lost 2 bases, with 19 bases between them. Germline V lookup: CDR1 PRHDT, CDR2 FYEKMQ (reference sequence). This CDR3 reads CASSLGAAGGDVQETQYF. Written as DNA, the CDR3 is TGTGCCAGCAGCTTAGGGGCGGCTGGGGGAGACGTACAAGAGACCCAGTACTTC.

This clonotype has a handful of counts. The CDR3 nucleotides are TGTGCCAGCAGTGCACCCGGGACAGGGGGCGAGGGGAAAAAACTGTTTTTT. Translating it yields CASSAPGTGGEGKKLFF. The V call is TRBV27, the J call TRBJ1-4; 12 bases are a match to TRBD1. The germline CDR1 and CDR2 sequences are MNHEY and SMNVEV (reference sequence). V lost 5 bases, J lost 9 bases, and 13 bases stayed unmatched. This CDR3 region has 17 residues.

The chain is built from TRBV28 and TRBJ1-2, with D maybe TRBD1 (5 bases). V dropped 8 bases and J dropped 4 bases, with 14 bases sitting between them. Germline V gene sequence: CDR1 MDHEN, CDR2 SYDVKM. CDR3 length: 13 amino acids. CDR3 protein: CASEGRGLYGYTF. CDR3 in DNA: TGTGCCAGCGAAGGTCGGGGCCTCTATGGCTACACCTTC.

About this clonotype itself: A much larger clone sits a single nucleotide away, making a read error possible. The rearrangement joins TRBV29-1 to TRBJ1-2; 7 nucleotides match TRBD1. Germline V gene lookup returns CDR1 SQVTM and CDR2 ANQGSEA. This CDR3 spans 11 amino acids. The CDR3 nucleotides are TGCGGCGCTGGACAGGATCGAGACTACACCTTC. Translation: CGAGQDRDYTF.

In the case of this clonotype: Mismatch with germline at one junction end may stem from a read error. The chain is built from TRBV20-1 and TRBJ2-3, with a tentative D call TRBD1 (5 bases). The CDR3 totals 14 residues. Germline values: CDR1 DFQATT, CDR2 SNEGSKA (reference sequence). CDR3 amino acids: CGAKTGSSTDTQYF. CDR3 bases: TGCGGTGCTAAAACAGGTTCTAGCACAGATACGCAGTATTTT.

This clonotype was seen only once. Possible read error: a much larger clone is one base away. The rearrangement joins TRBV29-1 to TRBJ2-7; 9 bases fit TRBD1. The CDR3 loop spans 13 amino acids. Germline values: CDR1 SQVTM, CDR2 ANQGSEA. The CDR3 DNA follows: TGCGGCGTTGAACCCGGGACAGGGATCGAGCAGTACTTC. Its protein product is CGVEPGTGIEQYF.

As concerns this clonotype: A read error may account for a junction end that differs from germline. The V call is TRBV20-1, the J call TRBJ1-2; possible D gene TRBD1, 5 bases. CDR1 is DFQATT and CDR2 is SNEGSKA in the germline V gene (reference sequence). The CDR3 has 13 amino acids. The CDR3 sequence is CSTSRVSNYGYTF. For the CDR3, the DNA is TGCAGTACTAGCAGGGTATCTAACTATGGCTACACCTTC.

The chain combines TRBV30 with TRBJ2-5, with 7 bases lining up with TRBD2. The germline V gene has CDR1 GTSNPN and CDR2 SVGIG (reference sequence). The trim removed 2 bases at V and 2 bases at J, leaving 11 bases unmatched. The CDR3 extends over 16 amino acids. CDR3 residues: CAWSLYRDYPQETQYF. CDR3 in DNA: TGTGCCTGGAGTTTATACCGGGACTACCCACAAGAGACCCAGTACTTC.

The J gene is TRBJ2-1, the V gene TRBV20-1, with 11 bases fitting TRBD2. Trimming removed 5 bases from V and 5 bases from J; junction bases left unmatched: 11. This CDR3 is built from 16 residues. CDR1 and CDR2 from the germline V gene are DFQATT and SNEGSKA (reference sequence). DNA of the CDR3: TGCAGTGCTTTATCTTTTCTAGCGGGAGGAAACAATGAGCAGTTCTTC. Encoded protein: CSALSFLAGGNNEQFF.

The chain's CDR3 is CASSQARQWNTEAFF. The DNA for the CDR3 is TGTGCCAGCAGCCAAGCCCGACAGTGGAACACTGAAGCTTTCTTT. The chain combines TRBV14 with TRBJ1-1; D might be TRBD1 (5 bases). The germline V and J ends were trimmed by 1 base and 1 base, with 10 bases remaining between them. The length of the CDR3 is 15 residues. Germline lookup yields CDR1 SGHDN and CDR2 FVKESK.